This is a list of T cell receptor beta chains from one sample in a study of T cells in Graves' hyperthyroidism and ophthalmopathy. TCRdb used MiXCR to reprocess the multiplex PCR reads, holding one entry per CDR3 protein. The table shows about 660,000 distinct CDR3 sequences, with about 45% occurring only once. The sample comprised peripheral blood or thyroid tissue (not recorded which). These receptors originate from an adult man with Graves' disease, either hyperthyroidism or ophthalmopathy (not recorded which). Both conserved end residues are part of each CDR3. Fields, in order: clone size, D gene, V gene, J gene, CDR3 DNA, CDR3 protein. A D gene is named only where the DNA matches it firmly. The listing skips clone size in some rows; elsewhere it reads once, few, many or a size class.

-	-	TRBV25-1	TRBJ1-1	TGTGCCAGCAGTATAGACAAGGGAGTTAGGACTGAAGCTTCCTTT	CASSIDKGVRTEASF
many	-	TRBV10-3	TRBJ1-5	TGTGCCATCAGTGAGACGGGCTCGACGCTGGACTCCCAGCATTTT	CAISETGSTLDSQHF
few	-	TRBV7-3	TRBJ1-3	TGTGCCAGCAGCTTAGGGGGTCCGGCTGGAAACACCATATATTTT	CASSLGGPAGNTIYF
-	-	TRBV20-1	TRBJ2-5	TGCAGTGCTAGAGAGGAGACAGCGCAGACCCAGTACTTC	CSAREETAQTQYF
few	-	TRBV6-1	TRBJ1-1	TGTGCCAGCAGTGATTTGACAGACTACCAAGCTTTCTTT	CASSDLTDYQAFF
few	-	TRBV19	TRBJ1-5	TGTGCCAGTAGTATACAGGGAGCCGGCGGTAGCAATCAGCCCCAGCATTTT	CASSIQGAGGSNQPQHF
-	TRBD2	TRBV7-9	TRBJ2-7	TGTGCCAGCATCGCGGGGGAGGGTCTTGGCTACGAGCAGTACTTC	CASIAGEGLGYEQYF
many	TRBD1	TRBV20-1	TRBJ2-5	TGCAGTGCTAGATGGGACAGGCAAGAGACCCAGTACTTC	CSARWDRQETQYF
few	-	TRBV20-1	TRBJ1-1	TGCAGTGCTAGAGATCAAGGGTTGAACACTGAAGCTTTCTTT	CSARDQGLNTEAFF
many	-	TRBV29-1	TRBJ1-2	TGCAGCGTTGATAATAGGGGGAACGACTACTATGGCTACACCTTC	CSVDNRGNDYYGYTF
few	-	TRBV7-8	TRBJ2-5	TGTGCCAGCAGCCAAGCGGAAGGAGACCCAAATGAGACCCAGTACTTC	CASSQAEGDPNETQYF
many	-	TRBV7-9	TRBJ2-5	TGTGCCAACAGCCGACAGGAAGGGGGAGAGACCCAGTACTTC	CANSRQEGGETQYF
-	TRBD1	TRBV6-5	TRBJ2-2	TGTGCCAGCAGTTACTCGCTAGGGGGCGGCTATACCGGGGAGCTGTTTTTT	CASSYSLGGGYTGELFF
many	TRBD1	TRBV7-9	TRBJ1-5	TGTGCCAGCAGTCCGGACAGGAACAATCAGCCCCAGCATTTT	CASSPDRNNQPQHF
-	TRBD1	TRBV7-3	TRBJ1-1	TGTGCCAGCAGCTTCCGGGACAGAGGTTGGTCTTTCTTT	CASSFRDRGWSFF
many	TRBD1	TRBV7-9	TRBJ2-7	TGTGCCAGCAGCTGGGGACAGGGGAACTCCTACGAGCAGTACTTC	CASSWGQGNSYEQYF
-	TRBD2	TRBV24-1	TRBJ2-3	TGTGCCACCTCGTCCAGCGGGAGGGCAGATACGCAGTATTTT	CATSSSGRADTQYF
-	-	TRBV24-1	TRBJ2-7	TGTGCCACCAGAGACAGGCCACCGTCCAAGGGGACCGGGGAGCTGTACTTC	CATRDRPPSKGTGELYF
many	-	TRBV6-6	TRBJ2-7	TGTGCCAGCAGTTACGAGGGTAGGGAGCAGTACTTC	CASSYEGREQYF
-	-	TRBV2	TRBJ1-2	TGTGCCAGCAGCCCAGGGCACCTCTACACCTTC	CASSPGHLYTF
-	-	TRBV20-1	TRBJ1-1	TGCAGTGCTACCGGTTCAAAAGCACGGTCTGAAGCTTTCTTT	CSATGSKARSEAFF
-	-	TRBV25-1	TRBJ1-6	TGTGCCAGCAGTGAGGCAGGGCGGAGTAATTCACCCCTCCACTTT	CASSEAGRSNSPLHF
-	-	TRBV20-1	TRBJ1-5	TGCAGTGCTAGATTACAGGGAAAGCAGCCCCAGCATTTT	CSARLQGKQPQHF
few	-	TRBV20-1	TRBJ1-6	TGCAGCATTATACAGGGATCACCCCTCCACTTT	CSIIQGSPLHF
-	-	TRBV24-1	TRBJ2-5	TGTGCCACCAGTGCGTCAGGGGGGCGTGGGACCCAGTACTTC	CATSASGGRGTQYF
-	TRBD1	TRBV5-1	TRBJ1-4	TGCGCCAGCAGCTCGGAGCGACAGGGGATGAATGAAAAACTGTTTTTT	CASSSERQGMNEKLFF
-	-	TRBV12-5	TRBJ2-7	TGTGCTAGTGGTGAACAGACTAGGACCTACGAGCAGTACTTC	CASGEQTRTYEQYF
-	TRBD1	TRBV12-3/TRBV12-4	TRBJ1-1	TGTGCCAGCAGTTATACCGGGACAGGGGGCACTGAAGCTTTCTTT	CASSYTGTGGTEAFF
-	-	TRBV29-1	TRBJ2-5	TGCAGCGTTGACCATGCGGCGGAAAAGACCCAGTACTTC	CSVDHAAEKTQYF
-	-	TRBV29-1	TRBJ1-2	TGCAGCAGTGAGGAGGCGACATCCCCCCTCTACACCTTC	CSSEEATSPLYTF
-	TRBD1	TRBV20-1	TRBJ1-5	TGCAGTGCTAGAGAGGACAGGGAGGTTGGGTGGCCCCAGCATTTT	CSAREDREVGWPQHF
-	-	TRBV19	TRBJ1-5	TGTGCTAGGATTGGGACCGCGGACAATCAGCCCCAGCATTTT	CARIGTADNQPQHF
many	-	TRBV7-8	TRBJ2-2	TGTGCCAGCAGCCCCGGATTTACCGGGGAGCTGTTTTTT	CASSPGFTGELFF
-	-	TRBV24-1	TRBJ2-7	TGTGCCACCAGTGACATTAATGCGGGCGAGCAGTACTTC	CATSDINAGEQYF
many	-	TRBV5-1	TRBJ2-7	TGTGCCAGCAGCTTAGTGGCAGGATCCTACGAGCAGTACTTC	CASSLVAGSYEQYF
many	TRBD1	TRBV2	TRBJ2-7	TGTGCCAGCAGCGTAGACAGGGACAGGTCCTACGAGCAGTACTTC	CASSVDRDRSYEQYF
-	TRBD1	TRBV15	TRBJ1-2	TGTGCCACCAGAAGGACAGGGGCCTATGGCTACACCTTC	CATRRTGAYGYTF
many	-	TRBV25-1	TRBJ2-7	TGTGCCAGCAGTTACCTCTACGAGCAGTACTTC	CASSYLYEQYF
few	-	TRBV11-2	TRBJ2-2	TGTGCCAGCAGCATAGACAGGCAGAACACCGGGGAGCTGTTTTTT	CASSIDRQNTGELFF
few	-	TRBV20-1	TRBJ1-1	TGCAGTGCTGGCCGGGCCACGAACACTGAAGCTTTCTTT	CSAGRATNTEAFF